These 5 T cell receptor beta chains were all obtained from the same sample, sequenced in a study of blood T cell repertoires in COVID-19. Here immunoSEQ multiplex PCR was the method, and the copy in TCRdb shows in-frame clones only, minus some. This sample has fewer than 350,000 clones, with 85% found just once. The sample taken for sequencing was PBMCs or T cells enriched from blood (not recorded which). The receptors derive from a woman between 45 and 60 years old who had recovered from COVID-19.

The chain carries TRBV29-1 and TRBJ1-6, with 9 bases fitting TRBD1. The CDR3 consists of 13 residues. CDR1 SQVTM and CDR2 ANQGSEA come from the germline V gene. After removal of 8 bases from V and 5 bases from J, the junction contained 4 bases not matched to a gene. CDR3 nucleotide sequence: TGCAGCATCCGGGACAGGGATAATTCACCCCTCCACTTT. It translates to CSIRDRDNSPLHF.

The chain is built from TRBV27 and TRBJ2-1; 8 positions match TRBD2. The V gene's germline CDR1 is MNHEY and CDR2 SMNVEV (reference sequence). The V and J ends lost 5 bases and 2 bases, in that order; junction bases with no gene match: 8. This CDR3 comprises 16 residues. This CDR3 reads CASSPGTRGTYNEQFF. CDR3 nucleotides: TGTGCCAGCAGTCCCGGGACTAGAGGTACCTACAATGAGCAGTTCTTC.

This clone was counted a few times. The chain employs TRBV29-1 and TRBJ1-1, with D unclear. Germline-derived CDR1 and CDR2 are SQVTM and ANQGSEA. This CDR3 spans 15 amino acids. The germline V and J ends were trimmed by 0 bases and 1 base, with 12 bases remaining between them. Written as DNA, the CDR3 is TGCAGCGTTGAAGAATGGTGGGCTAAGAACACTGAAGCTTTCTTT. Amino acid sequence: CSVEEWWAKNTEAFF.

This clone was found once. The chain couples TRBV6-5 to TRBJ1-4; 7 bases align to TRBD1. CDR1 is MNHEY, CDR2 SVGAGI, per germline. The CDR3 has 15 residues. V was pared by 6 bases and J by 5 bases, with 9 bases of the junction left unmatched. CDR3 coding DNA: TGTGCCAGCAGCAGTGGGTCGACAGGGAATGAAAAACTGTTTTTT. Translated: CASSSGSTGNEKLFF.

This clone has only a few counts. Other DNA sequences of this sample code for an identical CDR3. The chain joins TRBV19 to TRBJ1-1, with D maybe TRBD1 (5 bases). CDR3 size: 14 residues. Germline loops: CDR1 LNHDA, CDR2 SQIVND (reference sequence). V was pared by 2 bases and J by 0 bases, with 7 bases between. This CDR3 is CASSIQGMNTEAFF. CDR3 bases: TGTGCCAGTAGTATACAGGGTATGAACACTGAAGCTTTCTTT. The whole variable domain, filled in from reference TRBV19 and TRBJ1-1, reads DGGITQSPKYLFRKEGQNVTLSCEQNLNHDAMYWYRQDPGQGLRLIYYSQIVNDFQKGDIAEGYSVSREKKESFPLTVTSAQKNPTAFYLCASSIQGMNTEAFFGQGTRLTVV.